Listed here are 27 T cell receptor beta chains from one sample, sequenced in a study of regulatory T cells in long-lasting Graves disease. Noted time point: persistent/refractory GD, antithyroid drugs over 5 years with positive TRAb. Preparation of the TCR library used RNA extracted from PBMCs. CDR3 regions were amplified by Arm-PCR using iRepertoire HTBI primers to build TCR beta libraries. TCRdb used MiXCR to reprocess the multiplex PCR reads, holding one entry per CDR3 protein. This sample yields under 350,000 distinct CDR3 sequences, of which 20% to 25% are seen a single time; 56% belongs to the top ten. The sequences come from peripheral blood mononuclear cells (PBMCs), collected when the disease was refractory, from a patient treated with antithyroid drugs. The source of these receptors is a female donor with Graves disease.

This clonotype was observed at least ten times. V is TRBV7-2 and J is TRBJ2-2, with 10 nucleotides matching TRBD1. V was pared by 4 bases and J by 6 bases, with 8 bases of the junction left unmatched. The CDR3 runs 16 residues. CDR1 and CDR2 (germline): SGHTA, FQGNSA. The CDR3, as DNA: TGTGCCAGCAGCTCGATCGGGACAGGGGTGGCCGGGGAGCTGTTTTTT. This sequence encodes CASSSIGTGVAGELFF.

There are many counts of this clonotype. V and J are TRBV6-1 and TRBJ2-7; TRBD1 might be the D (6 bases). V was cut by 1 base and J by 2 bases, with 15 bases left in between. The CDR3 runs 16 residues. Germline CDR1 is MNHNS and CDR2 is SASEGT. CDR3 sequence (DNA): TGTGCCAGCAGTGAAGATAGAACAGGGTCAACCTACGAGCAGTACTTC. It yields the protein CASSEDRTGSTYEQYF.

This sequence joins TRBV19 and TRBJ1-1; D might be TRBD1 (5 bases). CDR3 length: 13 residues. Between the trimmed V and J ends, which lost 9 bases and 4 bases, there was a span of 15 bases. Per germline, CDR1 LNHDA and CDR2 SQIVND (reference sequence). The CDR3 region is CASTLTATTEAFF. The CDR3 bases are TGTGCCAGCACCCTGACAGCTACCACTGAAGCTTTCTTT.

This clonotype was seen at least ten times. The CDR3, as DNA: TGTGCCAGCAGTGAAGCGGAAGGGACCATAACGGGACAGCCCTACGAGCAGTACTTC. It encodes CASSEAEGTITGQPYEQYF. V and J are TRBV6-1 and TRBJ2-7, with 7 nucleotides matching TRBD1. Unmatched junction bases numbered 16, after V lost 0 bases and J lost 2 bases. This CDR3 comprises 19 residues. From germline, CDR1 is MNHNS and CDR2 SASEGT.

This clonotype has only a few counts. CDR3 bases: TGTGCCAGCAGTAACGGGGGGAGCGGGGTCTACGAGCAGTACTTC. It translates to CASSNGGSGVYEQYF. The rearrangement joins TRBV6-1 to TRBJ2-7; 7 bases agree with TRBD2. Germline V gene lookup returns CDR1 MNHNS and CDR2 SASEGT. The J segment lost 3 bases and the V segment lost 5 bases, leaving 10 bases of the junction unmatched. The CDR3 has 15 amino acids.

This clonotype was recorded at least ten times. The V gene is TRBV7-2, the J gene TRBJ2-5, with D uncertain. This CDR3 contains 13 residues. Germline values: CDR1 SGHTA, CDR2 FQGNSA. The V end was cut by 5 bases, the J end by 4 bases, with 11 bases between. The CDR3 region is CASSRVSGETQYF. CDR3 coding DNA: TGTGCCAGCAGCCGGGTCTCAGGAGAGACCCAGTACTTC.

This clonotype showed up just a few times. V gene TRBV7-9 combines with J gene TRBJ2-7; the match to TRBD1 covers 9 bases. With 5 bases clipped from V and 5 bases from J, the junction kept 13 bases outside the gene matches. CDR3 length equals 16 residues. In germline, CDR1 is SEHNR, CDR2 FQNEAQ (reference sequence). Here the CDR3 DNA reads TGTGCCAGCAGCCCTAACATCGGGACAGGGAGGCACGAGCAGTACTTC. Protein sequence: CASSPNIGTGRHEQYF.

V and J are TRBV7-2 and TRBJ2-5, with 11 bases lining up with TRBD2. The CDR3 runs to 14 residues. Germline loops: CDR1 SGHTA, CDR2 FQGNSA. Germline trimming cut 7 bases from V and 5 bases from J; bases unmatched to any gene: 6. CDR3 nucleotide sequence: TGTGCCAGCACCATAGCGGGAGGGCGGGAGACCCAGTACTTC. As protein: CASTIAGGRETQYF.

About this clonotype itself: This may be a read error: a much more frequent sequence differs by one nucleotide. The CDR3 reads CASSRRQSNTETFF. For the CDR3, the DNA is TGTGCCAGCAGTCGCCGACAGTCAAACACTGAAACTTTCTTT. This rearrangement joins TRBV28 to TRBJ1-1, with D perhaps matching TRBD1 (5 bases). CDR3 length equals 14 residues. Germline V lookup: CDR1 MDHEN, CDR2 SYDVKM.

V and J are TRBV6-1 and TRBJ2-2, with 7 bases fitting TRBD2. The CDR3 covers 15 residues. Germline V gene sequence: CDR1 MNHNS, CDR2 SASEGT. The V and J ends lost 5 bases and 6 bases, in that order; junction bases with no gene match: 9. CDR3 region: CASSQEGRGAGELFF. In DNA form, the CDR3 reads TGTGCCAGCAGTCAGGAGGGACGGGGGGCCGGGGAGCTGTTTTTT.

The chain employs TRBV4-3 and TRBJ2-2; D not certain. Germline-derived CDR1 and CDR2 are LGHNA and YSLEER. The CDR3 is 14 amino acids. Deletions cut 0 bases from V and 7 bases from J, with 9 bases between. The CDR3 DNA follows: TGCGCCAGCAGCCAAGATATAAGAAGCGGGGAGCTGTTTTTT. Protein product: CASSQDIRSGELFF.

This rearrangement joins TRBV10-3 to TRBJ2-7; 8 bases agree with TRBD1. Unmatched junction bases numbered 11, after V lost 5 bases and J lost 2 bases. CDR3 length: 16 residues. The germline gives CDR1 ENHRY, CDR2 SYGVKD. Written as DNA, the CDR3 is TGTGCCATCAGTTTGACAGGGGCCTCCGAAGCCTACGAGCAGTACTTC. Translated: CAISLTGASEAYEQYF.

This clonotype was observed at least ten times. The chain combines TRBV30 with TRBJ1-4, with 7 bases matching TRBD1. V lost 1 base and J lost 8; bases outside the gene matches: 10. The CDR3 has 15 amino acids. CDR1 is GTSNPN, CDR2 SVGIG, per germline (reference sequence). The CDR3 DNA reads TGTGCCTGGAGTGGCCCTAAGGACAGGCACGAAAAACTGTTTTTT. Residues: CAWSGPKDRHEKLFF.

The V and J genes are TRBV10-3 and TRBJ2-5; 10 nucleotides line up with TRBD1. This CDR3 has 14 amino acids. Germline V lookup: CDR1 ENHRY, CDR2 SYGVKD. J gave up 4 bases and V 10 bases, and 9 bases lay outside the gene matches. The CDR3 bases are TGTGCCAGCTACCCCGGGACAGGGGTAGAGACCCAGTACTTC. The encoded protein is CASYPGTGVETQYF.

The chain couples TRBV30 to TRBJ2-6; no clear D gene. V was trimmed by 5 bases and J by 1 base, leaving 9 bases between them. This CDR3 has 14 residues. Germline CDR1 GTSNPN, CDR2 SVGIG (reference sequence). As DNA, the CDR3 is TGTGCCTGGGTTGACGGGTCTGGGGCCAACGTCCTGACTTTC. This gives the protein CAWVDGSGANVLTF.

This clonotype came up a few times. V usage is TRBV3-1 and J usage is TRBJ1-4, with 7 bases fitting TRBD1. The CDR3 contains 15 residues. Trimming at V came to 2 bases and at J to 8 bases, leaving 8 bases not matched to a gene. Per germline, CDR1 LGHDT and CDR2 YNNKEL (reference sequence). For the CDR3, the DNA is TGTGCCAGCAGCCAACCCGTTTCAGGGGGAGAAAAACTGTTTTTT. It yields the protein CASSQPVSGGEKLFF.

This rearrangement joins TRBV10-3 to TRBJ1-2; no definite D call. Trimming removed 0 bases at V and 5 bases at J, with 13 bases between. Looked up from germline, CDR1 is ENHRY and CDR2 is SYGVKD. CDR3 size: 15 residues. The CDR3 DNA reads TGTGCCATCAGTGAGTCGATGTCTCCAGCTTATGGCTACACCTTC. This encodes CAISESMSPAYGYTF.

This clonotype has only a few counts. The V call is TRBV19, the J call TRBJ1-1; maybe TRBD1 (5 bases). The germline V gene encodes CDR1 LNHDA and CDR2 SQIVND (reference sequence). V was cut by 4 bases and J by 7 bases, with 16 bases left in between. The CDR3 has 14 amino acids. CDR3 nucleotide sequence: TGTGCCAGTAGTACCCCGGGGGTAATGATTGAAGCTTTCTTT. Amino acids: CASSTPGVMIEAFF.

The rearrangement links TRBV7-2 to TRBJ2-4, with 7 nucleotides matching TRBD1. Germline CDR1 and CDR2: SGHTA and FQGNSA. Unmatched junction bases numbered 7, after V lost 3 bases and J lost 2 bases. The CDR3 has 16 residues. The CDR3 bases are TGTGCCAGCAGCTTGAGGGGACAGAACACCAAAAACATTCAGTACTTC. This translates into CASSLRGQNTKNIQYF. The variable domain in full, completed from reference TRBV7-2 and TRBJ2-4, reads GAGVSQSPSNKVTEKGKDVELRCDPISGHTALYWYRQSLGQGLEFLIYFQGNSAPDKSGLPSDRFSAERTGGSVSTLTIQRTQQEDSAVYLCASSLRGQNTKNIQYFGAGTRLSVL.

This clonotype was detected many times. The gene calls are TRBV20-1 and TRBJ2-5, with TRBD1 matching over 8 bases. There are 15 residues in the CDR3. Germline CDR1 reads DFQATT; CDR2 reads SNEGSKA (reference sequence). Unmatched junction bases numbered 10, after V lost 2 bases and J lost 5 bases. Here the CDR3 reads CSARNLQGAGETQYF. In nucleotides, the CDR3 is TGCAGTGCTAGAAATCTTCAGGGGGCAGGGGAGACCCAGTACTTC.

This clonotype was counted only a few times. The chain is built from TRBV10-3 and TRBJ1-2; D not resolved. V was cut by 7 bases and J by 4 bases, with 19 bases left in between. Germline values: CDR1 ENHRY, CDR2 SYGVKD. The CDR3 runs 15 residues. The CDR3 DNA follows: TGTGCCATCAATGACGAGGCCGCACGAGCCTATGGCTACACCTTC. It specifies CAINDEAARAYGYTF.

The table lists this clonotype with many counts. The chain uses TRBV5-1 and TRBJ1-1, with TRBD1 as a possible D gene (5 bases). V was pared by 3 bases and J by 1 base, with 10 bases between. The CDR3 consists of 14 residues. Germline CDR1 SGHRS, CDR2 YFSETQ. In nucleotides, the CDR3 is TGCGCCAGCAGCTCGGGGCAACAGAACACTGAAGCTTTCTTT. It specifies CASSSGQQNTEAFF.

This chain joins TRBV27 and TRBJ2-2; the D gene is possibly TRBD2 (6 bases). Trimming cost V 5 bases and J 6 bases, with 13 bases left between them. The CDR3 has 14 residues. Looked up from germline, CDR1 is MNHEY and CDR2 is SMNVEV (reference sequence). CDR3 nucleotides: TGTGCCAGCAGTGGGGGGACGGGAGCCGGGGAGCTGTTTTTT. It is translated as CASSGGTGAGELFF.

This clonotype was seen a handful of times. This sequence joins TRBV28 and TRBJ2-5; 8 nucleotides agree with TRBD1. The DNA end is more similar to TRBJ2-1, so the J call may be wrong. The CDR3 spans 15 residues. Germline CDR1 reads MDHEN; CDR2 reads SYDVKM. CDR3 sequence (DNA): TGTGCCAGCAGAAAGGGACAGGCAGGCTACAATGAGCAGTTCTTC. It yields the protein CASRKGQAGYNEQFF.

In this sample, this clonotype turned up many times. This rearrangement joins TRBV7-2 to TRBJ2-5; D is possibly TRBD1 or TRBD2 (5 bases each). This CDR3 is built from 14 residues. Deletions cut 5 bases from V and 4 bases from J, with 14 bases between. Germline V gene data show CDR1 as SGHTA and CDR2 as FQGNSA. The CDR3, as DNA: TGTGCCAGCAGCCCCCCGGGACGACGAGAGACCCAGTACTTC. As protein: CASSPPGRRETQYF. Full variable domain (remainder filled in from reference TRBV7-2 and TRBJ2-5): GAGVSQSPSNKVTEKGKDVELRCDPISGHTALYWYRQSLGQGLEFLIYFQGNSAPDKSGLPSDRFSAERTGGSVSTLTIQRTQQEDSAVYLCASSPPGRRETQYFGPGTRLLVL.

There are a few counts of this clonotype. At one end the junction does not follow the germline gene, possibly because of a read error. The chain couples TRBV4-3 to TRBJ2-7, with no clear D. This CDR3 region has 12 residues. Germline assignment: CDR1 LGHNA and CDR2 YSLEER. CDR3: CASSQDVGERYF. The CDR3 bases are TGCGCCAGCAGCCAAGATGTGGGCGAGCGGTACTTC.

Worth noting for this clonotype: A clone one base away is much larger, so this may be a read error. This sequence joins TRBV2 and TRBJ1-1; D remains unclear. Germline CDR1 SNHLY, CDR2 FYNNEI. This CDR3 has 13 residues. V was clipped by 8 bases and J by 4 bases, with 14 bases between them. CDR3 amino acids: CASGFRRLTEAFF. The CDR3 coding sequence is TGTGCCAGCGGTTTCCGACGGCTCACTGAAGCTTTCTTT.